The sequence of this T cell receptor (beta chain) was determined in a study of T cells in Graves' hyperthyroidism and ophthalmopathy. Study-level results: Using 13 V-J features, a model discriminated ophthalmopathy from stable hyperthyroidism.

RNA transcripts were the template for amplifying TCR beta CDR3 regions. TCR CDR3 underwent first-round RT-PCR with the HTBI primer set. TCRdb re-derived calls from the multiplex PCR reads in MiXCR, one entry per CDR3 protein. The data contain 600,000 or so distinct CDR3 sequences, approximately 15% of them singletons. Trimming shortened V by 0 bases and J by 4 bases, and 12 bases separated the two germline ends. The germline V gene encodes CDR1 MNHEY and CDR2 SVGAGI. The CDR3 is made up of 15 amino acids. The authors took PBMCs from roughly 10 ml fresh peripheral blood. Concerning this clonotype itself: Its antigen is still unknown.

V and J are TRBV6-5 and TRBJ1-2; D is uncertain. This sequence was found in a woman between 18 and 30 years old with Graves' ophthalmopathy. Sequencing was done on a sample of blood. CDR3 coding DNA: TGTGCCAGCAGTTACTCGAGCAGGCAAATCTATGGCTACACCTTC. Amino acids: CASSYSSRQIYGYTF.